This is a list of T cell receptor beta chains from one sample in a study of control samples from healthy donors and cancer patients. Generated by immunoSEQ multiplex PCR, the TCRdb table keeps only in-frame clones and is missing some. This repertoire shows 100,000 to 150,000 clones, 80% to 95% found once; its top ten account for around 2.1%. What was sequenced was blood. The receptors stem from a woman in her forties or fifties in good health. CDR3s include the opening cysteine and the closing phenylalanine or tryptophan. The order of the fields is CDR3 protein, CDR3 DNA, D gene, clone size, J gene, V gene. A D gene is named only where the DNA matches it firmly. A clone size is listed for some rows: how often the clone was seen (once, few, many), or a class if it is expanded.

CSASRGHRFEALHF,TGCAGTGCAAGTCGGGGACACCGGTTCGAAGCCCTCCACTTT,NA,once,TRBJ1-6,TRBV20-1
CASSLADSRGRGYGYTF,TGTGCCAGCAGTTTAGCCGACTCCAGGGGGCGGGGGTATGGCTACACCTTC,TRBD1,NA,TRBJ1-2,TRBV28
CASSLLSSGANVLTF,TGTGCCAGCAGTTTATTGAGCTCTGGGGCCAACGTCCTGACTTTC,NA,NA,TRBJ2-6,TRBV28
CASSVGQITPSYNSPLHF,TGTGCCAGCAGTGTCGGACAGATAACGCCCTCCTATAATTCACCCCTCCACTTT,NA,NA,TRBJ1-6,TRBV6-1
CASSPRSEVTGELFF,TGTGCCAGCTCACCACGCTCCGAGGTCACCGGGGAGCTGTTTTTT,NA,NA,TRBJ2-2,TRBV18
CASSPRTGENYGYTF,TGTGCCAGCTCACCGCGGACAGGAGAAAACTATGGCTACACCTTC,TRBD1,NA,TRBJ1-2,TRBV18
CASSLDTDYNSPLHF,TGTGCCAGCAGCTTGGACACCGACTATAATTCACCCCTCCACTTT,NA,NA,TRBJ1-6,TRBV5-5
CASSGTSSYNEQFF,TGTGCCAGTTCGGGGACTAGCTCCTACAATGAGCAGTTCTTC,TRBD2,NA,TRBJ2-1,TRBV3-1/TRBV3-2
CASSFPYSPLHF,TGTGCCAGCAGTTTTCCATACTCACCCCTCCACTTT,NA,NA,TRBJ1-6,TRBV12-3/TRBV12-4
CASSEDIMNTEAFF,TGCGCCAGCAGCGAGGACATAATGAACACTGAAGCTTTCTTT,NA,NA,TRBJ1-1,TRBV5-1
CASSQDRVGGDTQYF,TGCGCCAGCAGCCAAGACAGGGTTGGGGGAGATACGCAGTATTTT,NA,few,TRBJ2-3,TRBV4-1
CASSPGWGMGAMNTEAFF,TGTGCCAGCAGTCCTGGGTGGGGGATGGGGGCGATGAACACTGAAGCTTTCTTT,NA,NA,TRBJ1-1,TRBV3-1/TRBV3-2
CASSTRDRHYNEQFF,TGTGCCAGCTCAACCCGGGACCGACACTACAATGAGCAGTTCTTC,NA,NA,TRBJ2-1,TRBV18
CSGTTQNIQYF,TGCAGCGGGACTACCCAAAACATTCAGTACTTC,TRBD2,NA,TRBJ2-4,TRBV20-1
CAWSDRGGEKLFF,TGTGCCTGGAGTGACAGGGGAGGTGAAAAACTGTTTTTT,TRBD1,NA,TRBJ1-4,TRBV30
CAIQDGNNQPQHF,TGTGCCATACAGGACGGAAACAATCAGCCCCAGCATTTT,NA,once,TRBJ1-5,TRBV6-5
CASSLTSQSTDTQYF,TGTGCCAGCAGCTTGACTAGCCAAAGCACAGATACGCAGTATTTT,TRBD2,NA,TRBJ2-3,TRBV6-5
CASSSSGGPYEQYF,TGTGCCAGCAGTTCCAGCGGGGGGCCCTACGAGCAGTACTTC,TRBD2,NA,TRBJ2-7,TRBV6-5